This T cell receptor (beta chain) was recovered during a study of cytomegalovirus exposure and HLA in healthy donors (dated by TCRdb to about 2017). The study in broad terms: An earlier analysis of 550 to 700 of the donors reported 250 to 300 Gb of sequence data and about 100 million unique TCR beta sequences from 150 million to 200 million T cells. A separate validation cohort of some 130 different subjects was used in addition to the roughly 720-subject first cohort. Typing coverage varied by locus: roughly 629-630 donors for A, B, C, DRB1 and DQB1; 522 for DQA1; 606 for DPA1; roughly 470 for DPB1. Of the 300 to 500 genotyped donors, 65% to 90% were placed in the genetic ancestry cluster associated with self-reported Caucasian donors. Because of strong linkage in the cohort, 5 or 6 DR-DQ haplotypes were treated as single units for association and clustering. HLA typing included class I and class II loci at four-digit resolution. On average, 235,054 unique TCR beta nucleotide sequences were sequenced per donor among about 400 genotyped donors of the cohort, with 15% to 20% of those sequences being non-productive. To predict cytomegalovirus infection status, the study brought together high-throughput TCR immunosequencing, statistical association of individual TCRs with disease status, and machine learning. Roughly 300 gigabases of sequencing data and approximately 85 million unique TCR sequences were included in an early release covering under 650 HLA-typed donors. The study profiled the T cell repertoires of 500 to 800 subjects by immunosequencing and related them to cytomegalovirus serostatus. Donor age, sex, ethnicity and CMV serostatus were collected together with the repertoire data. An earlier analysis of around 580 of the donors used high-throughput TCR beta sequencing to judge whether each TCR beta V gene segment behaved as functional or pseudogenic. The study was designed to test whether signatures of past pathogen exposure could be identified by cataloging public T cell receptors. Every repertoire in the discovery cohort had been generated on one and the same sequencing platform. To study patterns of TCR occurrence, a later analysis re-analyzed previously published TCR beta repertoires from 550 to 800 donors and added high-resolution HLA genotyping. Genome-wide SNP genotypes for about 55% of the 666 donors were used in a later genetic analysis, which treated that subset as a discovery cohort. Rather than drawing on any new phenotypic data, the later analysis identified candidate immune exposures from TCR beta sequences and the way those sequences occurred across donors. Overall study results and their limits: A further reported finding was that TCR beta sequences accurately predicted the HLA-A and HLA-B alleles for most subjects in the first cohort. At a false discovery rate of 0.05, a later analysis linked some 18,000 TCR beta sequences to specific HLA alleles. An association between a missense DCLRE1C variant and V-gene and J-gene trimming of TCR beta chains was found in a later genetic analysis and replicated in an independent cohort. A few of the identified cytomegalovirus-associated TCR beta chains were confirmed in vitro to be specific for cytomegalovirus antigens. In a later analysis, HLA-associated TCR beta chains were found to be more clonally expanded and to have lower generation probabilities than equally common non-associated chains. Compared with the roughly 670-donor mean, donors in an Asian-associated ancestry cluster had fewer N-insertions in productive TCRs, according to a later genetic analysis. Only TCR beta chains were sequenced in this cohort, and the absence of alpha or paired-chain data limited detectable features. When HLA alleles, especially DR and DQ, strongly co-occurred, TCR associations were difficult to assign to individual alleles. A cluster of highly shared sequence variants was judged likely to be a technical artifact of the sequencing pipeline. In a later analysis, most CMV-associated TCR beta chains were found to appear HLA-restricted, with HLA associations seemingly driven largely by CMV exposure. Some IMGT-functional V segments, including TRBV6-2 and TRBV6-3, could not be distinguished by the 87-base-pair reads and were therefore excluded. HLA typing was unavailable for some donors at each locus, so association tests used only the typed subset. While some public TCRs were present in many individuals, most TCR sequences turned up only very rarely across donors. It was suggested by the authors that the approach could potentially be generalized to other disease states and immunological phenotypes. A later analysis reported that several top co-occurrence clusters appeared linked to parvovirus B19, influenza, CMV and Epstein-Barr virus. Correlated functional status among segregating V segments might reflect linkage disequilibrium, but an unknown experimental factor could not be ruled out. Sequencing depth was assumed to be roughly uniform across donors in the presence/absence analyses, though that assumption may not hold. The classifier was reported to diagnose cytomegalovirus status with high specificity and sensitivity in both the original and validation cohorts. An earlier analysis of some 590 of the donors showed that most TCR beta V segments appeared in productive rearrangements either about 87% or about 30% of the time, which broadly matched IMGT annotations. For the cohort, immune exposure information was limited to CMV serostatus. A later analysis found that TCR association rates varied across HLA loci, with DRB1 alleles showing the most associated TCRs and HLA-C alleles the fewest. A total of roughly 160 TCR beta chains were listed by the study as associated with cytomegalovirus. Because counts were too low, roughly 16 rarely observed V segments, including chromosome 9 orphons, were left out of the earlier analysis of over 550 of the donors.

As concerns this clone: The antigen it recognizes is unknown. It has no much larger one-base neighbor in the sample; base qualities were not kept.

The cohort comprised more than 550 healthy bone marrow donors. All cohort members were sampled while nominally healthy, although unrecorded immune exposures were likely present. The donor tested CMV seronegative, placing the donor among the approximately 360 seronegative members of the cohort. A peripheral blood sample was collected from each donor, and TCR beta sequencing was performed on peripheral blood mononuclear cells. Genomic DNA was extracted from the blood cell samples with the Qiagen DNeasy Blood Extraction Kit. V loses 3 bases of germline sequence and J loses 3 bases, and the interval between the two ends is 9 bases. From cysteine to phenylalanine, the CDR3 is 14 amino acids long. CDR3 DNA only is kept here, 42 bases in frame from base 1. CDR1 and CDR2 (ENHRY, SYGVKD) derive from the germline V gene. Preparation of the library involved the immunoSEQ multiplex PCR assay. For the multiplex PCR, a mixture combining 60 forward primers for TCR Vbeta segments and 13 reverse primers for TCR Jbeta segments was used. The CDR3 region of rearranged TCR beta genes was amplified from genomic DNA with a multiplex PCR assay. The amplified TCR beta libraries were sequenced on the Illumina HiSeq System as 87-base-pair reads. For the original study's pipeline: A later analysis counted tens of millions of unique TCR beta chains across the 690 or so repertoires, and around 9.9 million of these chains were shared by at least two donors. A nearest-neighbor algorithm error-corrected the raw reads and collapsed the reads into unique sequences, merging closely related sequences to remove PCR and sequencing errors. V, D and J gene segments were assigned by aligning CDR3 sequences to IMGT reference sequences. For a sequence to be retained, a match of at least six nucleotides was required to both a V gene segment and a J gene segment. Rearrangements were classified as productive when the CDR3 lacked stop codons and remained in frame with V and J, and all other rearrangements were classified as non-productive. CDR3 was defined by IMGT convention, running from the second conserved V-encoded cysteine to the conserved J-encoded phenylalanine. Sequences without an unambiguous match to a single V gene segment were excluded from the earlier analysis of 500 to 700 of the donors. An earlier analysis of 587 of the donors called V segments functional above 56.7% productive rearrangements and segregating when the between-donor standard deviation exceeded 5%. A statistical classification framework was built to diagnose cytomegalovirus status from the catalog of TCR beta chain sequences. In a later analysis, V and J genes were assigned by comparing TCR nucleotide sequences against IMGT/GENE-DB human TR gene sequences. Using the TCRdist pipeline, a later analysis assigned CDR3 sequences along with most-parsimonious VDJ recombination scenarios. A later analysis defined each TCR beta chain by its CDR3 amino acid sequence plus V-gene family, and excluded reads lacking a unique V-gene family. In a later analysis, approximately 640 highly shared, low-generation-probability nucleotide sequences were removed to address suspected cross-contamination and a sequencing artifact. For each public chain, a later analysis derived a clonal expansion index from normalized ranks of inferred template counts within each repertoire. Generation probabilities in a later analysis came from a VDJ recombination model fitted to out-of-frame rearrangements, and those results were checked against IGoR. In a later analysis, hypergeometric tests were used to score TCR-TCR, TCR-HLA and TCR-CMV co-occurrence, with a repertoire-size bias correction applied to TCR pairs. To estimate false discovery rates, a later analysis permuted the HLA or CMV assignments 20 times. In a later analysis, co-occurring TCRs were grouped using DBSCAN, and TCRdist sequence similarity was added for clustering within HLA-allele-positive subsets. Co-occurrence clustering excluded repertoires with fewer than 30,000 or more than 120,000 public chains, plus five with anomalous nucleotide sharing. TCRdb provides this immuneACCESS table in a form limited to in-frame rearrangements. Some clones are lacking; in checked studies, under half of them reflect an unresolved V gene, and why the rest are absent is not known. That table furnishes V, J and clone size, whereas the DNA furnished D and trimming. For this sample there are more than 150,000 clones; about 90% appear just once. Clones ranked in the top ten supply about 0.23% of the sample.

The receptor was derived from a girl less than two years old in good health and CMV-seronegative. The sample consisted of PBMCs. The chain employs TRBV10-3 and TRBJ1-5; the D gene cannot be resolved reliably. The DNA reads as follows: TGTGCCATCAGTGACCGCAGGATCAATCAGCCCCAGCATTTT. Its product reads: CAISDRRINQPQHF.